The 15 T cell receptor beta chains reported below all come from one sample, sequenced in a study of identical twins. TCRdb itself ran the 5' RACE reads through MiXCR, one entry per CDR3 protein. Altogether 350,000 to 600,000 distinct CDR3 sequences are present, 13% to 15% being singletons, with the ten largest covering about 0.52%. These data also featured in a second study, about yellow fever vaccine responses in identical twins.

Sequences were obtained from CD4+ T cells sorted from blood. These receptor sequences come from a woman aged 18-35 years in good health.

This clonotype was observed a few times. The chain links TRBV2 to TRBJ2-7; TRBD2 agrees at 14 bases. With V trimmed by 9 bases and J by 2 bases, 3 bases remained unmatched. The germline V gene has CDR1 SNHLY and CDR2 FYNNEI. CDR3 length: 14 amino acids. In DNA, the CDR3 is TGTGCCAGGAGGACTAGCGGGGGGACCTACGAGCAGTACTTC. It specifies CARRTSGGTYEQYF.

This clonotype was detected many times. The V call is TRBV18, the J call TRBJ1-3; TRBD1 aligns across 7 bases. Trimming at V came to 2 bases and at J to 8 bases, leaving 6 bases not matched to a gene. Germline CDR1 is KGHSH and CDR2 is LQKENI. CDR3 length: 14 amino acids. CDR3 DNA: TGTGCCAGCTCACCAGGGACAGCTCGGGACACCATATATTTT. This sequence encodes CASSPGTARDTIYF.

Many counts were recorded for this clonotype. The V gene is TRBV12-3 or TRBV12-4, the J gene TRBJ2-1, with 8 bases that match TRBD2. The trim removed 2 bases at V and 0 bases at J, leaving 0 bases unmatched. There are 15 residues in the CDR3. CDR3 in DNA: TGTGCCAGCAGTTTAAGCGGGAGCTCCTACAATGAGCAGTTCTTC. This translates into CASSLSGSSYNEQFF.

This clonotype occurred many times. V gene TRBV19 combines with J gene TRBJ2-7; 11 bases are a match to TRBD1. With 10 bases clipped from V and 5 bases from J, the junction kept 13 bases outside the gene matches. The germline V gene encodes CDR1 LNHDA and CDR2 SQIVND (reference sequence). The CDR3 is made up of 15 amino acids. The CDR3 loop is CATRAGQGAVHEQYF. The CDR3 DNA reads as TGTGCCACCAGAGCTGGACAGGGGGCTGTGCACGAGCAGTACTTC.

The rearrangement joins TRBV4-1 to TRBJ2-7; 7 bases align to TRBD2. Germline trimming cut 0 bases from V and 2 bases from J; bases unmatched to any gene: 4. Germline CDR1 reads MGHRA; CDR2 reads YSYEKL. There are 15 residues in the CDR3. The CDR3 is CASSQDSSGTYEQYF. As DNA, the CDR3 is TGCGCCAGCAGCCAAGATTCCAGCGGGACCTACGAGCAGTACTTC.

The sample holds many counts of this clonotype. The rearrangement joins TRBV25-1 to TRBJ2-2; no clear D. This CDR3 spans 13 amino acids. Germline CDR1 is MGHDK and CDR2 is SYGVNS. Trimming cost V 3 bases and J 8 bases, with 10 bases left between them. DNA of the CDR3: TGTGCCAGCAGTGACACTTTTATAGGGGAGCTGTTTTTT. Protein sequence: CASSDTFIGELFF. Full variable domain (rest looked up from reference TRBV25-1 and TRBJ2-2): EADIYQTPRYLVIGTGKKITLECSQTMGHDKMYWYQQDPGMELHLIHYSYGVNSTEKGDLSSESTVSRIRTEHFPLTLESARPSHTSQYLCASSDTFIGELFFGEGSRLTVL.

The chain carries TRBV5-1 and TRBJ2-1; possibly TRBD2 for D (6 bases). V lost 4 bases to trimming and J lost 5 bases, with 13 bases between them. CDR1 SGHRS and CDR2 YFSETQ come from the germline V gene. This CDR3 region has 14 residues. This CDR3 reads CASSPREVHNEQFF. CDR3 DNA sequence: TGCGCCAGCAGCCCCAGGGAGGTCCACAATGAGCAGTTCTTC.

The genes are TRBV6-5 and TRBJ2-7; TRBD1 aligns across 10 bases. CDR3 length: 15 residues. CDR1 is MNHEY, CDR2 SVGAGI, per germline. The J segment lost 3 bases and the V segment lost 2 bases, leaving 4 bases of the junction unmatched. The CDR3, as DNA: TGTGCCAGCAGTTACCGGGACAGGGGACACTACGAGCAGTACTTC. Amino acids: CASSYRDRGHYEQYF.

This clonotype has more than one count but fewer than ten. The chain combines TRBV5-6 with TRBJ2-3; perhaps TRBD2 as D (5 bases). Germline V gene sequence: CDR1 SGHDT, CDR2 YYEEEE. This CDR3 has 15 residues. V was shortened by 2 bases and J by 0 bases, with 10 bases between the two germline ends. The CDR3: CASSFVGRSTDTQYF. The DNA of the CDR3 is TGTGCCAGCAGCTTCGTTGGGAGAAGCACAGATACGCAGTATTTT. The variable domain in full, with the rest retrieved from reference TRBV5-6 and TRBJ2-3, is DAGVTQSPTHLIKTRGQQVTLRCSPKSGHDTVSWYQQALGQGPQFIFQYYEEEERQRGNFPDRFSGHQFPNYSSELNVNALLLGDSALYLCASSFVGRSTDTQYFGPGTRLTVL.

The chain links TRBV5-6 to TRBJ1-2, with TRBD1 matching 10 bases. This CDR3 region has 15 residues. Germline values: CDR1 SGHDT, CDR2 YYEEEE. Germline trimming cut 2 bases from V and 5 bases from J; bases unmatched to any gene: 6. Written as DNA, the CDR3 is TGTGCCAGCAGCTTCCGGGACAGGGGAGGTTATGGCTACACCTTC. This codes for CASSFRDRGGYGYTF.

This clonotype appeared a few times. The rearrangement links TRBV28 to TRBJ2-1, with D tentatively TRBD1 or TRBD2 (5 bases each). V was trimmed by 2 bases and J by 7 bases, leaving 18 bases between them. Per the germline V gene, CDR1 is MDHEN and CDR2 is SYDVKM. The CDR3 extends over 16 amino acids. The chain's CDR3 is CASSLGGRTTTNEQFF. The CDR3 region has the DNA TGTGCCAGCAGTTTAGGGGGACGGACGACGACTAATGAGCAGTTCTTC.

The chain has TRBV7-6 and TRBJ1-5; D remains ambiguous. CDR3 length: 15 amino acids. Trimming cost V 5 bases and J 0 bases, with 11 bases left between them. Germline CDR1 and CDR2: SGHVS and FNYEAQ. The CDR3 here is CASSPRPDSNQPQHF. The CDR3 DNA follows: TGTGCCAGCAGCCCCAGACCGGATAGCAATCAGCCCCAGCATTTT.

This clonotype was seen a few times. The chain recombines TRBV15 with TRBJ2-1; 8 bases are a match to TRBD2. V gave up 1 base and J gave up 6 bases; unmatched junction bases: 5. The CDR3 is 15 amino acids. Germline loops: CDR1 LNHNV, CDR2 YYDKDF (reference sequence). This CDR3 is CATSRGSGSANEQFF. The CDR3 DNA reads TGTGCCACCAGCAGAGGAAGCGGGAGCGCCAATGAGCAGTTCTTC.

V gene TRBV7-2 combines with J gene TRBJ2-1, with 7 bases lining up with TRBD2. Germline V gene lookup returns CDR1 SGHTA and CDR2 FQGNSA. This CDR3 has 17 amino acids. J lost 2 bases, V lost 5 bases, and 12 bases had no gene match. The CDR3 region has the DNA TGTGCCAGCAGCCCCCGGTGGGGGAGCGGGGCCTACAATGAGCAGTTCTTC. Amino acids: CASSPRWGSGAYNEQFF.

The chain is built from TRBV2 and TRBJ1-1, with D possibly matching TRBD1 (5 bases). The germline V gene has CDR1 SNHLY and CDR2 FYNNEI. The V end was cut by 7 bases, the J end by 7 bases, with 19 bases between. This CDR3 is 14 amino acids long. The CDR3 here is CASTPGGVRGEAFF. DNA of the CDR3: TGTGCCAGCACCCCTGGGGGGGTTAGGGGTGAAGCTTTCTTT. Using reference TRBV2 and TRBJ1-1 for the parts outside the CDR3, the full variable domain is EPEVTQTPSHQVTQMGQEVILRCVPISNHLYFYWYRQILGQKVEFLVSFYNNEISEKSEIFDDQFSVERPDGSNFTLKIRSTKLEDSAMYFCASTPGGVRGEAFFGQGTRLTVV.